This T cell receptor beta chain is from a study of cytomegalovirus exposure and HLA in healthy donors. Study findings and constraints: Subsequent analysis revealed that first-cohort TCR clusters tended to co-occur in the approximately 120 validation repertoires. Testing in vitro showed three CMV-associated chains specific for CMV antigens.

Germline V lookup: CDR1 SGDLS, CDR2 YYNGEE. This CDR3 has 15 residues. The V and J ends lost 4 bases and 0 bases, in that order; junction bases with no gene match: 2. Comment on this clone: What it recognizes is unknown.

Sequencing used immunoSEQ multiplex PCR; TCRdb keeps in-frame clones, though not all of them. The repertoire consists of tens of thousands of clones, with 97% occurring once and the leading ten covering 1.5% to 2%. Sample: PBMCs. The receptor's source is a woman under 30 in good health and CMV-seropositive. This chain uses TRBV9 with TRBJ2-7; 12 bases align to TRBD2. The CDR3 loop is CASSMTSGGSYEQYF. The CDR3 DNA sequence: TGTGCCAGCAGCATGACTAGCGGGGGCTCCTACGAGCAGTACTTC.